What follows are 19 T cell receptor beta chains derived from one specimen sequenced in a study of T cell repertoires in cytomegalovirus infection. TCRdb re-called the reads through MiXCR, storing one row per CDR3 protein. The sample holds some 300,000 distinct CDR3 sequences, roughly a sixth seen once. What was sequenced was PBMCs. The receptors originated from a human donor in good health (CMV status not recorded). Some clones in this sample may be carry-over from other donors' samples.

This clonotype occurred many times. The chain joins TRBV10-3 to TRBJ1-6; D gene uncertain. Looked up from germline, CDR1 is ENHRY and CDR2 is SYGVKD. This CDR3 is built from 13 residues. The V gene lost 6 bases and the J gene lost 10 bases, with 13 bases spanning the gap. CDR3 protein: CAISGAGYSPLHF. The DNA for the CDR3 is TGTGCCATCAGCGGAGCGGGGTACTCACCCCTCCACTTT.

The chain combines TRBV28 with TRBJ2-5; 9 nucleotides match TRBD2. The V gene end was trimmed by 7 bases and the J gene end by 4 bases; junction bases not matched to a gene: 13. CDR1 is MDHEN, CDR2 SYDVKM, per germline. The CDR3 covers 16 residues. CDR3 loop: CASTGGLAGSLETQYF. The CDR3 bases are TGTGCCAGCACAGGGGGGCTAGCGGGGAGTCTAGAGACCCAGTACTTC. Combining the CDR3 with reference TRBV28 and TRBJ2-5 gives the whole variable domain DVKVTQSSRYLVKRTGEKVFLECVQDMDHENMFWYRQDPGLGLRLIYFSYDVKMKEKGDIPEGYSVSREKKERFSLILESASTNQTSMYLCASTGGLAGSLETQYFGPGTRLLVL.

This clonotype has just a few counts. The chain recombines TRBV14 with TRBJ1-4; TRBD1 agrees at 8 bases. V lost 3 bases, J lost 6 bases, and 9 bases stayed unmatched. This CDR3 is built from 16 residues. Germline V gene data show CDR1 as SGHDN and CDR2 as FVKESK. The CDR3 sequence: CASSHLDRGKDEKLFF. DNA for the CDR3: TGTGCCAGCAGCCATCTCGACAGGGGCAAAGATGAAAAACTGTTTTTT.

The CDR3, as DNA: TGCAGTGCTCCCACCGCAGGCAGCCGATTGTTGGGCCAAGAGACCCAGTACTTC. It yields the protein CSAPTAGSRLLGQETQYF. The chain recombines TRBV20-1 with TRBJ2-5; D unclear. CDR1 is DFQATT, CDR2 SNEGSKA, per germline (reference sequence). The CDR3 length is 18 residues. The V end lost 5 bases, the J end lost 1 base, and 26 bases lay between the germline ends.

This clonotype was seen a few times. The CDR3 DNA is TGTGCCATCAGCGACCCGGGACAACGGAACACTGAAGCTTTCTTT. Protein: CAISDPGQRNTEAFF. The chain couples TRBV10-3 to TRBJ1-1; D may be TRBD1 (6 bases). V was pared by 6 bases and J by 1 base, with 15 bases between. CDR1 ENHRY and CDR2 SYGVKD come from the germline V gene. CDR3 length: 15 residues.

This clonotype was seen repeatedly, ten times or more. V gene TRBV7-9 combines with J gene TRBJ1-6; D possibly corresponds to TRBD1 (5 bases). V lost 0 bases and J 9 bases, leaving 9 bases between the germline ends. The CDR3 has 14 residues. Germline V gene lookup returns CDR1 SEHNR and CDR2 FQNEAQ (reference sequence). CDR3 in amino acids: CASSLAQGASPLHF. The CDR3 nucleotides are TGTGCCAGCAGCTTAGCTCAGGGAGCTTCACCCCTCCACTTT.

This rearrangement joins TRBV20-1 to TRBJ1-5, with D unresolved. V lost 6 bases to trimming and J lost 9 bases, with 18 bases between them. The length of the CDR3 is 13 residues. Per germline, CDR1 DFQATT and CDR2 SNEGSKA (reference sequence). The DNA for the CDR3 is TGCAGTGCCGCCGGCGGAGGCGGGAGGCCCCAGCATTTT. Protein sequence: CSAAGGGGRPQHF.

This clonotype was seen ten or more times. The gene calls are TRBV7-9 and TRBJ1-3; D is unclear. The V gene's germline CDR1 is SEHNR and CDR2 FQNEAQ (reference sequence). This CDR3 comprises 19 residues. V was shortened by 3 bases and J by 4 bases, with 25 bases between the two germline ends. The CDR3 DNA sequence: TGTGCCAGCAGCTTCCCTTGGGGAAAAGTGCCGATTCGGGGAAACACCATATATTTT. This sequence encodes CASSFPWGKVPIRGNTIYF.

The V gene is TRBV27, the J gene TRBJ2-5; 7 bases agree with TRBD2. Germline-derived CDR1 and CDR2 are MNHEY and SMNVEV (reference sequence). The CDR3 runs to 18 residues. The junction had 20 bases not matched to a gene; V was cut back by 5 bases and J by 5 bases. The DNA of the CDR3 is TGTGCCAGCAGTCCAGGAGGTTTGGGGGGGATAGCATGGGAGACCCAGTACTTC. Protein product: CASSPGGLGGIAWETQYF.

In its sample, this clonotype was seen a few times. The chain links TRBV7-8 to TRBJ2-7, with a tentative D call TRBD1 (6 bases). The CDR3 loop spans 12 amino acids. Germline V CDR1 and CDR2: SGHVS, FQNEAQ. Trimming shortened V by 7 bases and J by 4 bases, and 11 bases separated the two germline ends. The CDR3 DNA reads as TGTGCCAGCATGGGGGCCGCTTACGAGCAGTACTTC. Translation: CASMGAAYEQYF.

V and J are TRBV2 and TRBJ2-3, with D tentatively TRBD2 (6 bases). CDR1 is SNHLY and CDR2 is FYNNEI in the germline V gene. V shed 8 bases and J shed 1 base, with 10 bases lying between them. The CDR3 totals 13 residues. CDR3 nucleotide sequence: TGTGCCAGCGCACGCGGGGGCACAGATACGCAGTATTTT. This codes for CASARGGTDTQYF.

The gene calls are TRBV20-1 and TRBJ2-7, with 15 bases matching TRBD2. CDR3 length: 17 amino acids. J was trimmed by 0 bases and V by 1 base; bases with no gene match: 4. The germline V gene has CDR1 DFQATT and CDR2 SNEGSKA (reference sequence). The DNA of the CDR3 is TGCAGTGCTAGAGTTGGACTAGCGGGGGGGCTCTCCTACGAGCAGTACTTC. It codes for CSARVGLAGGLSYEQYF.

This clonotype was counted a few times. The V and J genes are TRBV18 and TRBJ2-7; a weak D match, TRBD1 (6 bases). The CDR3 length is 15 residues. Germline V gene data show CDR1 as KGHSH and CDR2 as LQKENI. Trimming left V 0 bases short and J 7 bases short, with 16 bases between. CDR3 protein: CASSPPYSTQGEQYF. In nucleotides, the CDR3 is TGTGCCAGCTCACCACCCTACAGTACCCAGGGGGAGCAGTACTTC.

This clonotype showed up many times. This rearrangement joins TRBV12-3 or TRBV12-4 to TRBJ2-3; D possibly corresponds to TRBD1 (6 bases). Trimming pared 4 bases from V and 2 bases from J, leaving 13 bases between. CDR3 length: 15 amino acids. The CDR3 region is CASSSWTEYTDTQYF. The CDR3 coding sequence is TGTGCCAGCAGTTCGTGGACAGAGTACACAGATACGCAGTATTTT.

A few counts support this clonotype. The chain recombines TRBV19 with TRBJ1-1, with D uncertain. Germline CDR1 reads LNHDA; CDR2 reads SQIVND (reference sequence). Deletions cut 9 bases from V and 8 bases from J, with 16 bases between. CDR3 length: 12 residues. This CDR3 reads CASSPDAGEAFF. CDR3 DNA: TGTGCCAGCTCCCCGGATGCGGGAGAAGCTTTCTTT.

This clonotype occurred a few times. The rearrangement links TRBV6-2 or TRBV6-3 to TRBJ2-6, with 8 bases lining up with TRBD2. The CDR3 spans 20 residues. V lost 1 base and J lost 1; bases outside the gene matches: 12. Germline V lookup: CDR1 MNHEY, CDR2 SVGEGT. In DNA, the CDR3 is TGTGCCAGCAGTTACTTCCTAACGGCGGGGGGCAGATCTGGGGCCAACGTCCTGACTTTC. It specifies CASSYFLTAGGRSGANVLTF.

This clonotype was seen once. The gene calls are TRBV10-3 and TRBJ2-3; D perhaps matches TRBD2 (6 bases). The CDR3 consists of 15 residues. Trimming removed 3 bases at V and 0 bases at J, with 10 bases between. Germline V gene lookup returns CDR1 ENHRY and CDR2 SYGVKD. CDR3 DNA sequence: TGTGCCATCAGTGATACCGGGACTAGCACAGATACGCAGTATTTT. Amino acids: CAISDTGTSTDTQYF.

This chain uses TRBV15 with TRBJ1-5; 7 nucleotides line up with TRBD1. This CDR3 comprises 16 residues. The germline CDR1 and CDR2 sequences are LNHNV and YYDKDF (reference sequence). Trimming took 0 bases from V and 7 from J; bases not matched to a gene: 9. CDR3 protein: CATSRDLVGGGQPQHF. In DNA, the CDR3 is TGTGCCACCAGCAGAGATCTGGTAGGGGGCGGGCAGCCCCAGCATTTT.

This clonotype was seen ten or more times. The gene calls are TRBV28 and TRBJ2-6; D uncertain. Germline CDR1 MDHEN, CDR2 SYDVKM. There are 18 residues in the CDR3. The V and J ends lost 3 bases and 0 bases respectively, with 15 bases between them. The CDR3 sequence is CASSLIAFQRSGANVLTF. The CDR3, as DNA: TGTGCCAGCAGTTTGATTGCCTTCCAACGCTCTGGGGCCAACGTCCTGACTTTC.